The 13 T cell receptor beta chains in this list originate from one sample, sequenced in a study of blood T cell repertoires in COVID-19. TCRdb keeps only in-frame clones here, not all; method: immunoSEQ multiplex PCR. This table has 350,000 or so clones, 88% appearing once. Sequencing was performed on PBMCs or T cells enriched from blood (not recorded which). The receptors here all came from a woman aged 25 to 39 who had been exposed to COVID-19.

This rearrangement joins TRBV5-1 to TRBJ2-7; TRBD2 matches at 12 bases. CDR1 and CDR2 from the germline V gene are SGHRS and YFSETQ. With 2 bases clipped from V and 4 bases from J, the junction kept 4 bases outside the gene matches. The CDR3 is made up of 15 amino acids. As DNA, the CDR3 is TGCGCCAGCAGCTTTCTAGCGGGAGGGGTGTACGAGCAGTACTTC. Translation: CASSFLAGGVYEQYF.

Concerning this clone itself: At one end, the junction sequence differs from germline, possibly due to a read error. The gene calls are TRBV15 and TRBJ2-3, with 10 bases fitting TRBD1. The CDR3 has 12 amino acids. Germline V gene data show CDR1 as LNHNV and CDR2 as YYDKDF (reference sequence). In nucleotides, the CDR3 is TGTGCCACCAGCAGAGCGACAGGGGGCTACGATTTT. It specifies CATSRATGGYDF.

The rearrangement uses TRBV12-3 or TRBV12-4 and TRBJ2-7; possibly TRBD1 for D (5 bases). The ends were cut back, 6 bases at V and 2 bases at J, with 11 bases in the middle. CDR3 length equals 13 residues. The CDR3 nucleotides are TGTGCCAGCAGGTGGGGCACCGCCTACGAGCAGTACTTC. Residues: CASRWGTAYEQYF.

The chain combines TRBV5-6 with TRBJ2-1; 10 bases map to TRBD2. The CDR3 runs 13 residues. The germline V gene has CDR1 SGHDT and CDR2 YYEEEE. Trimming at V came to 7 bases and at J to 5 bases, leaving 3 bases not matched to a gene. CDR3 region: CASGLAGDNEQFF. For the CDR3, the DNA is TGTGCCAGCGGGCTAGCGGGAGACAATGAGCAGTTCTTC.

The rearrangement uses TRBV28 and TRBJ2-1, with D possibly being TRBD2 (5 bases). CDR1 is MDHEN, CDR2 SYDVKM, per germline. This CDR3 contains 14 residues. The V gene lost 7 bases and the J gene lost 15 bases, with 25 bases spanning the gap. The CDR3 protein is CASMGFEGGPGRFF. The DNA of the CDR3 is TGTGCCAGCATGGGGTTTGAGGGTGGGCCCGGGCGGTTCTTC.

This chain connects TRBV5-1 to TRBJ1-1, with D perhaps matching TRBD1 (6 bases). The V end lost 2 bases, the J end lost 0 bases, and 17 bases lay between the germline ends. CDR1 is SGHRS, CDR2 YFSETQ, per germline. This CDR3 has 17 residues. In nucleotides, the CDR3 is TGCGCCAGCAGCTTACTTAGGGCAGGGGACATGAACACTGAAGCTTTCTTT. It yields the protein CASSLLRAGDMNTEAFF.

The chain links TRBV7-3 to TRBJ2-3; 8 nucleotides align to TRBD1. The V and J ends lost 6 bases and 2 bases, in that order; junction bases with no gene match: 7. The CDR3 runs to 15 residues. Germline V gene data show CDR1 as SGHTA and CDR2 as FQGTGA. CDR3 DNA: TGTGCCAGCAGTCCACAGGGGGTTCCCACAGATACGCAGTATTTT. Translated: CASSPQGVPTDTQYF.

V usage is TRBV19 and J usage is TRBJ2-7; 12 nucleotides agree with TRBD2. The CDR3 runs 17 residues. CDR1 and CDR2 (germline): LNHDA, SQIVND (reference sequence). V lost 5 bases, J lost 4 bases, and 12 bases stayed unmatched. CDR3 amino acids: CASSVGTSGRRRYEQYF. The CDR3 DNA is TGTGCCAGTAGTGTGGGGACTAGCGGGCGACGACGTTACGAGCAGTACTTC.

The genes are TRBV19 and TRBJ1-1; D gene uncertain. CDR1 is LNHDA and CDR2 is SQIVND in the germline V gene (reference sequence). This CDR3 comprises 11 residues. V lost 3 bases to trimming and J lost 8 bases, with 7 bases between them. CDR3 sequence: CASSIRWEAFF. The CDR3 nucleotides read TGTGCCAGTAGTATCAGGTGGGAAGCTTTCTTT.

As to this clone: A junction boundary mismatches the germline segment, possibly from a read error. J is TRBJ2-1 and V is TRBV7-8; 8 bases are a match to TRBD2. The CDR3 consists of 15 residues. The V gene's germline CDR1 is SGHVS and CDR2 FQNEAQ. The CDR3 loop reads CANSLHGRATNEQFF. The CDR3 DNA sequence: TGTGCCAACAGCTTACACGGGAGGGCCACTAATGAGCAGTTCTTC.

The chain joins TRBV28 to TRBJ2-7, with a weak D call TRBD1 (5 bases). Trimming removed 3 bases at V and 0 bases at J, with 12 bases between. There are 15 residues in the CDR3. CDR1 and CDR2 (germline): MDHEN, SYDVKM. CDR3: CASSLNQGSSYEQYF. The CDR3 region has the DNA TGTGCCAGCAGTTTGAACCAGGGCAGCTCCTACGAGCAGTACTTC.

The chain recombines TRBV6-1 with TRBJ1-1; weak D call: TRBD1 (5 bases). CDR1 is MNHNS and CDR2 is SASEGT in the germline V gene. The CDR3 spans 18 residues. The V end lost 3 bases, the J end lost 1 base, and 21 bases lay between the germline ends. In DNA form, the CDR3 reads TGTGCCAGCAGTGACCTGACAGTCGGCTTAGCTCGGAACACTGAAGCTTTCTTT. This codes for CASSDLTVGLARNTEAFF.

V and J are TRBV9 and TRBJ1-3; possibly TRBD1 for D (6 bases). From germline, CDR1 is SGDLS and CDR2 YYNGEE. This CDR3 is 15 amino acids long. The V and J ends lost 3 bases and 0 bases respectively, with 10 bases between them. CDR3 DNA sequence: TGTGCCAGCAGCGACGGACAGAACTCTGGAAACACCATATATTTT. Residues: CASSDGQNSGNTIYF.